This T cell receptor beta chain was captured by sequencing in a study of blood T cell repertoires in COVID-19. Original processing notes: Reference gene primers were amplified, and this amplification served to estimate nucleated cell counts. TCRdb's copy holds only in-frame clones and misses some; the assay was immunoSEQ multiplex PCR. V and J calls and clone size are those listed in that table; D and trimming were worked out from the DNA. Of approximately 220,000 clones in the sample, 86% were seen once. Germline V CDR1 and CDR2: MNHEY, SMNVEV (reference sequence). The CDR3 runs 14 residues. Trimming removed 6 bases from V and 5 bases from J; junction bases left unmatched: 5.

The V call is TRBV27, the J call TRBJ2-2, with 8 nucleotides matching TRBD1. Sequenced material: PBMCs or T cells enriched from blood (not recorded which). The receptor was derived from a woman in her forties with acute COVID-19. CDR3 coding DNA: TGTGCCAGCAGGACCGGGACAGGAACCGGGGAGCTGTTTTTT. Its protein product is CASRTGTGTGELFF.